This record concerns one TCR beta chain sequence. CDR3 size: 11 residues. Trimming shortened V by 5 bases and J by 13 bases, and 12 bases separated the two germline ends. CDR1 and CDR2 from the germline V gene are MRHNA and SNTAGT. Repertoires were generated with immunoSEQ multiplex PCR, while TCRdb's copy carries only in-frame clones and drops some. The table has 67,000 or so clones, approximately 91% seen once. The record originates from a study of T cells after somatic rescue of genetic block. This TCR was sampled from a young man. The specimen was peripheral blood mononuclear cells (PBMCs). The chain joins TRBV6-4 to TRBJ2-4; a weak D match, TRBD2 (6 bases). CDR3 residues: CASSPIAVQYF. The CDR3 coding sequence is TGTGCCAGCAGTCCTATAGCGGTACAGTACTTC.